These T cell receptor beta chains were read from a single sample in a study of long-term antiretroviral therapy in people with HIV. The repertoire was sequenced with immunoSEQ multiplex PCR; TCRdb's copy has only in-frame clones and lacks some. Of about 23,000 clones in the sample, around 80% were seen once. Sequencing was performed on unsorted PBMCs, taken around 4.3 years after starting antiretroviral therapy. These receptors were obtained from a man aged 30 to 45 with HIV. Both conserved end residues are trimmed from each CDR3. The order of the fields is CDR3 protein, V gene, D gene. D genes are given only for firm matches.

ASSPDREYTGELF TRBV27 TRBD1
AWRGSRHEQF TRBV30 NA
ATSRDKGSGNTIY TRBV15 NA
AWSEGATQH TRBV30 TRBD1
ASSLRGYPNEKLF TRBV5-5 NA
ASSPTVRRMGEKLF TRBV18 NA
ASSGGTGRTTGELF TRBV2 TRBD1
ASSQFAGPSGRTYEQY TRBV4-1 TRBD2
ASSLAGHGEKLF TRBV5-6 NA
ASSMGRRDSLDQPQH TRBV19 TRBD1
ASTSLRGSSNQPQH TRBV19 NA
ASKSDGGLRYEQY TRBV5-1 NA
ASTSSADTQY TRBV6-5 NA
ASSFRGRGDEQF TRBV5-1 NA
ASSEPEGGGSSYEQY TRBV2 NA
ASSPTGEVMNTEAF TRBV19 NA
ASDSRGNPTDTQY TRBV19 NA
ASSLAGALYNEQF TRBV27 NA
ASSRDTGSDEQY TRBV10-2 NA
ASSSSYEQY TRBV5-1 NA
ASSLVGSYEQY TRBV11-2 NA
ASSYFYRDTEAF TRBV5-4 NA
ASSFAAGAYEQY TRBV6-5 NA
ASTLAGDLEQY TRBV28 TRBD2
ASSESRGSYEQY TRBV7-7 NA
AAGGDTGELF TRBV6-4 TRBD2
ASSVVINYEQY TRBV5-5 NA
ASSMPGGEQY TRBV19 TRBD1
ASSIAGDGNQPQH TRBV19 NA
AWSPTRTGKY TRBV30 TRBD1
ASSPGTSGTDTQY TRBV5-1 TRBD2
ASSQDPDRFYEQY TRBV4-2 NA
ASSVPGRGNLNTEAF TRBV9 NA